The next 17 T cell receptor beta chains were all read from a single sample in a study of tumor-infiltrating lymphocytes in primary liver carcinoma. Extraction of RNA together with DNA used about 18-30 mg of unsorted bulk tissue. Priming with a constant-region primer yielded TCR beta cDNA from 500 ng total RNA. Sequencing libraries for TCR beta derived from three nested multiplex PCR rounds that used slightly modified ARM-PCR. Amplification in the first two PCR rounds was performed using TRBV1-TRBV30 forward primers and a C-beta reverse primer for approximately 10 cycles each. Each CDR3 protein gets one entry after TCRdb re-called the multiplex PCR reads with MiXCR. The profile covers tens of thousands of distinct CDR3 sequences, with around 77% appearing a single time and nearly 40% taken by the ten largest. Sequencing was done on a sample of liver tumor tissue from sampling region 4. The subset was: tumor region T4, right-lateral pole. Source of these receptors: a woman aged 25 to 39 with primary liver carcinoma and hepatitis B virus infection.

The gene calls are TRBV12-3 or TRBV12-4 and TRBJ2-3; D call uncertain. The V end lost 5 bases, the J end lost 0 bases, and 18 bases lay between the germline ends. The CDR3 runs to 17 residues. The CDR3 here is CASSPPLGAQSTDTQYF. The CDR3 nucleotides read TGTGCCAGCAGTCCCCCCCTAGGAGCACAAAGCACAGATACGCAGTATTTT.

For this clonotype: At one end, the junction sequence differs from germline, possibly due to a read error. This chain joins TRBV29-1 and TRBJ1-2; D call uncertain. The CDR3 loop spans 12 amino acids. Germline CDR1 is SQVTM and CDR2 is ANQGSEA. CDR3 sequence reads: CSVDHWGGGYTF. The CDR3 DNA reads TGCAGCGTTGACCATTGGGGTGGCGGCTACACTTTT. Full variable domain (outside the CDR3, taken from reference TRBV29-1 and TRBJ1-2): SAVISQKPSRDICQRGTSLTIQCQVDSQVTMMFWYRQQPGQSLTLIATANQGSEATYESGFVIDKFPISRPNLTFSTLTVSNMSPEDSSIYLCSVDHWGGGYTFGSGTRLTVV.

Concerning this clonotype itself: Here the CDR3 omits its conserved ending phenylalanine or tryptophan, so a read error is the likely source. The chain recombines TRBV11-2 with TRBJ1-1, with 11 nucleotides matching TRBD1. Germline-derived CDR1 and CDR2 are SGHAT and FQNNGV. The CDR3 has 20 residues. As DNA, the CDR3 is TGTGTCAGTAGCGCTCGGGACAGGGGGTGCAAGAGGTGGAGTAACACTGAAGCTTTCCTT. Its translation: CVSSARDRGCKRWSNTEAFL.

In regard to this clonotype: The junction and the germline gene differ at one end; a read error may be behind it. The J gene is TRBJ1-4, the V gene TRBV5-4; the match to TRBD1 covers 7 bases. The CDR3 runs 15 residues. Germline values: CDR1 SGHNT, CDR2 YYREEE (reference sequence). For the CDR3, the DNA is TGTGCCTGCAGCTTCAACAGGGGACTTAACGAAAAACTGTTTTTT. Protein product: CACSFNRGLNEKLFF. Looking up the rest from reference TRBV5-4 and TRBJ1-4 gives the full variable domain: ETGVTQSPTHLIKTRGQQVTLRCSSQSGHNTVSWYQQALGQGPQFIFQYYREEENGRGNFPPRFSGLQFPNYSSELNVNALELDDSALYLCACSFNRGLNEKLFFGSGTQLSVL.

In the case of this clonotype: One junction end disagrees with the germline gene, perhaps due to a read error. This chain connects TRBV4-3 to TRBJ2-3; D not resolved. Germline CDR1 is LGHNA and CDR2 is YSLEER. The CDR3 extends over 18 amino acids. CDR3 bases: TGCGCCAACAGCCAGTCGGTCCGGCTGGGTGATCCCGATGACAAGCAGTATTTT. This encodes CANSQSVRLGDPDDKQYF.

This clonotype came up once. Lacking the conserved final phenylalanine or tryptophan, this CDR3 likely reflects a read error. The chain links TRBV2 to TRBJ2-1; D is unresolved. This CDR3 spans 13 amino acids. Germline V gene sequence: CDR1 SNHLY, CDR2 FYNNEI. CDR3 nucleotides: TGTGCCGGTCTAGTCAGCTCCTGCAATGAGCAGTTCTCA. Its protein product is CAGLVSSCNEQFS.

Of note for this clonotype: This clone may be a read error of a much larger clone one base away. This chain uses TRBV29-1 with TRBJ2-7, with 7 bases lining up with TRBD1. V was pared by 5 bases and J by 2 bases, with 3 bases of the junction left unmatched. There are 12 residues in the CDR3. In germline, CDR1 is SQVTM, CDR2 ANQGSEA. The CDR3 DNA reads as TGCAGCGTTCGGCAGGGGGCCTACGAGCAGTACTTC. It specifies CSVRQGAYEQYF.

The table lists this clonotype with a count of one. A read error is likely, as this CDR3 ends without the conserved phenylalanine or tryptophan. The DNA is omitted, as the CDR3 cannot be located on it reliably, and the CDR3 follows TCRdb's listing. The chain recombines TRBV6-1 with TRBJ1-2. The CDR3 extends over 18 residues, inclusive of both ends. Germline assignment: CDR1 MNHNS and CDR2 SASEGT. The CDR3 reads CASSERFPDLRSNYGCTL.

Comments on this clonotype: A much larger clone is a single base away; this may be a read error. The chain couples TRBV16 to TRBJ1-6, with D unclear. The CDR3 is made up of 13 amino acids. Germline CDR1 is KGHSY and CDR2 is FQNENV. CDR3 loop: CASNQFHNSPLHF. CDR3 DNA sequence: TGTGCCAGCAACCAATTCCATAATTCACCCCTCCACTTT.

This clonotype was detected only once. V and J are TRBV5-4 and TRBJ2-3, with 8 bases identical to TRBD2. This CDR3 spans 11 amino acids. Germline assignment: CDR1 SGHNT and CDR2 YYREEE (reference sequence). The junction had 2 bases not matched to a gene; V was cut back by 9 bases and J by 5 bases. CDR3 bases: TGTGCCAAAAGCGGGGGAGATACGCAGTATTTT. Its translation: CAKSGGDTQYF.

As for this clonotype: Since no conserved phenylalanine or tryptophan closes the CDR3, a read error is the likely cause. The chain joins TRBV29-1 to TRBJ2-3, with D unresolved. CDR1 is SQVTM, CDR2 ANQGSEA, per germline. The CDR3 runs 14 residues. V shed 8 bases and J shed 4 bases, with 19 bases lying between them. CDR3 amino acids: CSSRSESVADTQYL. The CDR3 DNA sequence: TGCAGCTCCCGCTCTGAAAGCGTTGCAGATACGCAGTATTTA.

Details on this clonotype: One end of the junction fails to match germline, which may point to a read error. The chain employs TRBV7-3 and TRBJ1-1; D is unresolved. In germline, CDR1 is SGHTA, CDR2 FQGTGA. The CDR3 runs to 13 residues. CDR3 DNA: TGTGCCAGCAGCCTAGACCACGACACTGAGGCTTTCTTT. It codes for CASSLDHDTEAFF.

About this clonotype itself: An end of the junction differs from the germline gene, which may be a read error. CDR3: CVSSQVVSVRSSYSEQFF. The CDR3 coding sequence is TGTGTCAGCAGCCAGGTAGTGAGCGTCCGAAGCTCCTACAGTGAGCAGTTCTTC. The chain joins TRBV4-2 to TRBJ2-1; D unclear. Germline V CDR1 and CDR2: LGHNA, YNFKEQ. This CDR3 has 18 residues.

This clonotype was found once. At one boundary the junction diverges from the germline segment, which might be a read error. The chain carries TRBV7-9 and TRBJ2-7, with 7 bases that match TRBD1. The CDR3 length is 17 residues. In germline, CDR1 is SEHNR, CDR2 FQNEAQ (reference sequence). The chain's CDR3 is CASSSPARGRASYEHYF. In DNA form, the CDR3 reads TGTGCCAGCAGCTCACCGGCGAGGGGGCGAGCTTCATACGAGCATTACTTC.

As to this clonotype: Germline is not matched at one junction end, which may reflect a read error. This sequence joins TRBV10-3 and TRBJ2-5; the D gene is possibly TRBD1 (5 bases). Germline V gene data show CDR1 as ENHRY and CDR2 as SYGVKD. The length of the CDR3 is 15 residues. CDR3 region: CAISKSATGQEIQYF. The CDR3 coding sequence is TGTGCCATCAGTAAGTCGGCTACCGGACAAGAGATCCAGTACTTC.

In this sample, this clonotype turned up many times. The chain uses TRBV11-3 and TRBJ2-1; TRBD2 agrees at 10 bases. V lost 1 base, J lost 9 bases, and 6 bases stayed unmatched. The CDR3 totals 15 residues. Per germline, CDR1 SGHNT and CDR2 YENEEA. Here the CDR3 DNA reads TGTGCCAGCAGCTTAGGAACTAGCGGGAAGCTTGAGCAGTTCTTC. It specifies CASSLGTSGKLEQFF.

About this clonotype itself: Relative to the germline gene, one junction end is altered; a read error may explain this. CDR3 coding DNA: TGTACCAGCAGTCCAGCCAGTGAGCCTTACTTC. Residues: CTSSPASEPYF. The chain couples TRBV11-2 to TRBJ2-7, with unresolved D. The CDR3 sequence is 11 residues long. Germline V gene sequence: CDR1 SGHAT, CDR2 FQNNGV.